Each of the 27 T cell receptor beta chains below was sequenced from the same sample in a study of T cells after yellow fever vaccination. TCRdb independently ran MiXCR on the 5' RACE reads; one entry per CDR3 protein. The sample contains about 170,000 distinct CDR3 sequences, approximately 11% of which appear only once. The input for sequencing was CD8+ T cells sorted from PBMCs, taken 15 days after the yellow fever booster vaccination. All receptors come from a man aged 18 to 29 who received the YFV17D yellow fever vaccine.

This clonotype was counted at least ten times. The chain links TRBV10-3 to TRBJ2-7; 9 bases line up with TRBD1. Germline CDR1 ENHRY, CDR2 SYGVKD. This CDR3 has 14 residues. V shed 2 bases, J shed 9 bases, and the junction held 8 bases outside the gene matches. This CDR3 is CAISELGTGSVQYF. The CDR3 DNA follows: TGTGCCATCAGTGAGCTCGGGACAGGGTCGGTGCAGTACTTC.

This clonotype has a handful of counts. This sequence joins TRBV4-3 and TRBJ2-7, with TRBD2 as a possible D gene (7 bases). The CDR3 is made up of 15 amino acids. Germline V gene sequence: CDR1 LGHNA, CDR2 YSLEER. Trimming cost V 1 base and J 3 bases, with 13 bases left between them. This CDR3 reads CASSQAAGASYEQYV. Written as DNA, the CDR3 is TGCGCCAGCAGCCAAGCTGCGGGGGCAAGCTACGAGCAGTACGTC.

Many counts were recorded for this clonotype. The V and J genes are TRBV12-3 or TRBV12-4 and TRBJ2-1; 9 nucleotides align to TRBD1. This CDR3 has 17 residues. V lost 3 bases to trimming and J lost 0 bases; unmatched junction nucleotides: 6. Here the CDR3 DNA reads TGTGCCAGCAGTTTGGGACAGGGCCCCTACTCCTACAATGAGCAGTTCTTC. It yields the protein CASSLGQGPYSYNEQFF.

This clonotype was recorded a few times. The chain employs TRBV7-9 and TRBJ2-5; no reliable D call. V gave up 5 bases and J gave up 2 bases, with 9 bases separating them. The V gene's germline CDR1 is SEHNR and CDR2 FQNEAQ (reference sequence). This CDR3 has 13 amino acids. CDR3: CASSGVPQETQYF. The CDR3 DNA follows: TGTGCCAGCAGCGGAGTCCCACAAGAGACCCAGTACTTC.

This clonotype was counted between two and nine times. The chain is built from TRBV13 and TRBJ2-3, with 8 bases matching TRBD2. This CDR3 region has 13 residues. Germline V CDR1 and CDR2: PRHDT, FYEKMQ (reference sequence). V lost 4 bases and J lost 7; bases outside the gene matches: 4. DNA of the CDR3: TGTGCCAGCAGCTCCAATAGCGGGAATACGCAGTATTTT. Translation: CASSSNSGNTQYF.

This clonotype has just a few counts. This chain joins TRBV12-3 or TRBV12-4 and TRBJ1-1; D remains ambiguous. The V end was cut by 6 bases, the J end by 2 bases, with 13 bases between. CDR3 length equals 14 residues. CDR3 bases: TGTGCCAGCAGCCCCCGACGGGTTAACACTGAAGCTTTCTTT. Its translation is CASSPRRVNTEAFF.

This clonotype appeared a few times. The rearrangement links TRBV29-1 to TRBJ2-1; the D is unclear. Trimming removed 8 bases at V and 5 bases at J, with 16 bases between. Looked up from germline, CDR1 is SQVTM and CDR2 is ANQGSEA. This CDR3 contains 13 residues. CDR3 protein: CSLLGIGNNEQFF. CDR3 nucleotide sequence: TGCAGCCTGCTGGGGATCGGTAACAATGAGCAGTTCTTC.

V and J are TRBV20-1 and TRBJ2-1; 7 bases are shared with TRBD2. CDR1 and CDR2 from the germline V gene are DFQATT and SNEGSKA (reference sequence). The CDR3 is 15 residues long. The V gene end was trimmed by 0 bases and the J gene end by 4 bases; junction bases not matched to a gene: 6. The CDR3 DNA sequence: TGCAGTGCTAGAGAACTAGCGAAAAGGTACAATGAGCAGTTCTTC. It is translated as CSARELAKRYNEQFF.

The chain links TRBV19 to TRBJ1-6; a weak D match, TRBD1 (5 bases). Per the germline V gene, CDR1 is LNHDA and CDR2 is SQIVND (reference sequence). V lost 10 bases, J lost 0 bases, and 16 bases lay in between. The CDR3 runs 16 residues. This chain's CDR3 is CATAAGEHSYNSPLHF. Here the CDR3 DNA reads TGTGCCACCGCCGCGGGGGAACACTCCTATAATTCACCCCTCCACTTT.

The chain uses TRBV5-5 and TRBJ2-1; the D is unclear. The CDR3 covers 15 residues. V was pared by 1 base and J by 9 bases, with 17 bases between. Germline CDR1 reads SGHKS; CDR2 reads YYEKEE (reference sequence). CDR3 protein: CASSLSASSLREQFF. Here the CDR3 DNA reads TGTGCCAGCAGCTTGTCGGCTAGTTCTCTTCGTGAGCAGTTCTTC.

This clonotype was found many times. The chain uses TRBV7-9 and TRBJ1-5; D call uncertain. The CDR3 consists of 12 residues. V was shortened by 3 bases and J by 4 bases, with 4 bases between the two germline ends. Germline values: CDR1 SEHNR, CDR2 FQNEAQ (reference sequence). Here the CDR3 reads CASSFGNQPQHF. The CDR3 DNA reads as TGTGCCAGCAGCTTCGGAAATCAGCCCCAGCATTTT. Together with reference TRBV7-9 and TRBJ1-5, the CDR3 gives the full variable domain: DTGVSQNPRHKITKRGQNVTFRCDPISEHNRLYWYRQTLGQGPEFLTYFQNEAQLEKSRLLSDRFSAERPKGSFSTLEIQRTEQGDSAMYLCASSFGNQPQHFGDGTRLSIL.

This rearrangement joins TRBV4-3 to TRBJ1-1; no clear D. The CDR3 has 19 amino acids. Between the trimmed V and J ends, which lost 0 bases and 1 base, there was a span of 21 bases. Germline loops: CDR1 LGHNA, CDR2 YSLEER. The CDR3 DNA is TGCGCCAGCAGCCAAGAAAGATTAACAGTGAGGTTGGGGAACACTGAAGCTTTCTTT. This encodes CASSQERLTVRLGNTEAFF.

This clonotype came up many times. The rearrangement links TRBV12-3 or TRBV12-4 to TRBJ2-3; D is possibly TRBD2 (7 bases). Trimming left V 8 bases short and J 0 bases short, with 9 bases between. CDR3 length: 13 amino acids. CDR3: CASGGASTDTQYF. The CDR3 DNA is TGTGCCAGCGGGGGGGCGAGCACAGATACGCAGTATTTT.

The rearrangement uses TRBV19 and TRBJ2-1, with D tentatively TRBD1 (5 bases). Trimming removed 6 bases from V and 9 bases from J, with 12 bases in between. The CDR3 is 12 amino acids. Germline V gives CDR1 LNHDA, CDR2 SQIVND (reference sequence). The CDR3 reads CASSPGIAEQFF. The DNA for the CDR3 is TGTGCCAGTAGCCCAGGGATCGCTGAGCAGTTCTTC.

This clonotype occurred a few times. V and J are TRBV4-1 and TRBJ2-7; weak D call: TRBD1 (5 bases). This CDR3 region has 14 residues. The ends were cut back, 3 bases at V and 1 base at J, with 10 bases in the middle. Germline values: CDR1 MGHRA, CDR2 YSYEKL. CDR3 loop: CASSQSGISYEQYF. Here the CDR3 DNA reads TGCGCCAGCAGCCAGTCAGGGATATCCTACGAGCAGTACTTC.

This clonotype was counted once. The rearrangement links TRBV11-2 to TRBJ2-7; TRBD1 aligns across 8 bases. V gave up 5 bases and J gave up 1 base; unmatched junction bases: 7. The length of the CDR3 is 15 residues. CDR1 and CDR2 (germline): SGHAT, FQNNGV. In DNA form, the CDR3 reads TGTGCCAGCAGCGTAACAGGGGGGCCGTCCTACGAGCAGTACGTC. It encodes CASSVTGGPSYEQYV.

The J gene is TRBJ2-3, the V gene TRBV6-2 or TRBV6-3, with no clear D. The V gene lost 10 bases and the J gene lost 5 bases, with 16 bases spanning the gap. This CDR3 has 13 residues. Germline V gene sequence: CDR1 MNHEY, CDR2 SVGEGT. Here the CDR3 reads CATLGGVVDTQYF. CDR3 bases: TGTGCCACCCTTGGTGGGGTGGTAGATACGCAGTATTTT.

The chain couples TRBV27 to TRBJ1-2; possibly TRBD1 for D (5 bases). Per germline, CDR1 MNHEY and CDR2 SMNVEV (reference sequence). The V end was cut by 2 bases, the J end by 8 bases, with 15 bases between. The CDR3 covers 14 residues. CDR3 amino acids: CASSLLAGSVGYTF. For the CDR3, the DNA is TGTGCCAGCAGTTTACTTGCAGGGTCGGTCGGCTACACCTTC.

The chain is built from TRBV5-1 and TRBJ2-7, with D tentatively TRBD2 (5 bases). From germline, CDR1 is SGHRS and CDR2 YFSETQ. The CDR3 contains 13 residues. V was cut by 2 bases and J by 6 bases, with 12 bases left in between. CDR3 coding DNA: TGCGCCAGCAGCTTCGACTACACCGGCGAGCAGTACGTC. Protein sequence: CASSFDYTGEQYV.

This clonotype was detected many times. The chain couples TRBV7-2 to TRBJ2-1, with 9 positions matching TRBD1. CDR1 is SGHTA, CDR2 FQGNSA, per germline. The CDR3 length is 18 residues. The J segment lost 6 bases and the V segment lost 5 bases, leaving 17 bases of the junction unmatched. The CDR3, as DNA: TGTGCCAGCAGCCGCCCATCAACCGGGACAGGGATATTCAATGAGCAGTTCTTC. Translating gives CASSRPSTGTGIFNEQFF. The complete variable domain, with remaining parts taken from reference TRBV7-2 and TRBJ2-1, reads GAGVSQSPSNKVTEKGKDVELRCDPISGHTALYWYRQSLGQGLEFLIYFQGNSAPDKSGLPSDRFSAERTGGSVSTLTIQRTQQEDSAVYLCASSRPSTGTGIFNEQFFGPGTRLTVL.

This chain links TRBV7-2 with TRBJ2-1; no firm D call. CDR3 length: 14 residues. The germline V gene has CDR1 SGHTA and CDR2 FQGNSA. V was trimmed by 1 base and J by 2 bases, leaving 6 bases between them. In DNA form, the CDR3 reads TGTGCCAGCAGCTTAGGAGACCCCTACAATGAGCAGTTCTTC. This translates into CASSLGDPYNEQFF.

The V and J genes are TRBV7-2 and TRBJ2-3; 10 bases match TRBD2. This CDR3 has 16 amino acids. Germline loops: CDR1 SGHTA, CDR2 FQGNSA. The V segment lost 1 base and the J segment 4 bases; nucleotides outside the gene matches: 5. The CDR3 DNA follows: TGTGCCAGCAGCTTAGTAGCGGGGGGAGGCGCAGATACGCAGTATTTT. This encodes CASSLVAGGGADTQYF.

The V and J genes are TRBV7-2 and TRBJ2-3; TRBD2 agrees at 16 bases. Unmatched junction bases numbered 7, after V lost 5 bases and J lost 5 bases. The CDR3 has 17 amino acids. In germline, CDR1 is SGHTA, CDR2 FQGNSA. The CDR3 sequence: CASSLDGTSGGEDTQYF. In DNA, the CDR3 is TGTGCCAGCAGCCTAGACGGGACTAGCGGGGGGGAAGATACGCAGTATTTT.

This clonotype was recorded a few times. V and J are TRBV5-8 and TRBJ2-1; D ambiguous. Germline CDR1 and CDR2: SGHTS and YDEGEE. V lost 3 bases to trimming and J lost 5 bases, with 15 bases between them. The CDR3 spans 15 residues. The CDR3 DNA sequence: TGTGCCAGCAGCTCCTTAACAACCGAGCACAATGAGCAGTTCTTC. Residues: CASSSLTTEHNEQFF.

The chain recombines TRBV7-2 with TRBJ2-1; 13 bases match TRBD2. Germline CDR1 SGHTA, CDR2 FQGNSA. V dropped 4 bases and J dropped 8; count of bases not matched to a gene: 14. This CDR3 is built from 18 residues. The chain's CDR3 is CASSSVTSGGTPIDEQFF. CDR3 sequence (DNA): TGTGCCAGCAGCTCAGTGACTAGCGGGGGGACACCCATAGATGAGCAGTTCTTC.

Concerning this clonotype itself: A read error may explain this, as a much larger clone is one base away. The chain couples TRBV7-6 to TRBJ1-4; D is possibly TRBD1 (6 bases). CDR1 is SGHVS and CDR2 is FNYEAQ in the germline V gene. The CDR3 spans 15 residues. Here the CDR3 reads CASSLWTAPNEKLIF. The CDR3 bases are TGTGCCAGCAGCTTATGGACAGCTCCTAATGAAAAACTGATTTTT.

The genes are TRBV12-3 or TRBV12-4 and TRBJ2-1, with TRBD2 as a possible D gene (7 bases). This CDR3 comprises 15 residues. V shed 3 bases and J shed 7 bases, with 16 bases lying between them. The CDR3 DNA follows: TGTGCCAGCAGTTTCGGTGGGGGGGCTCGAAATGAGCAGTTCTTC. It codes for CASSFGGGARNEQFF.